These 5 T cell receptor beta chains were sequenced from one sample in a study of cytomegalovirus exposure and HLA in healthy donors (dated by TCRdb to 2016 to 2017). The library came from the immunoSEQ multiplex PCR assay. For the multiplex PCR, a mixture combining 60 forward primers for TCR Vbeta segments and 13 reverse primers for TCR Jbeta segments was used. In its TCRdb copy, this immuneACCESS table keeps in-frame sequences only and misses some clones. Where compared with another copy, unresolved V genes explain less than half of these, and the others have no known cause. The sample table shows roughly 130,000 clones, and 75% to 85% are seen once. The ten largest clones add up to 3% to 4% of the sample. Sequencing was carried out using PBMCs. The source of these receptors is a woman aged 40 to 50 in good health and CMV-seronegative.

There are a few counts of this clone. The chain uses TRBV21-1 and TRBJ1-5; TRBD1 is taken as the D call from the table, unchecked against the DNA. TRBV21-1 is an annotated pseudogene. The CDR3 sequence is 16 residues long. The CDR3 nucleotides are TGTGCCAGCAGCCGGCGGCCAACGACAGGGCGTCAGCCCCAGCATTTT. Its protein is CASSRRPTTGRQPQHF.

CDR3 sequence reads: CASSQPGQSNSPLHF. The DNA of the CDR3 is TGTGCCAGCAGCCAGCCGGGACAGAGCAATTCACCCCTCCACTTT. This chain links TRBV5-6 with TRBJ1-6; 7 nucleotides line up with TRBD1. This CDR3 spans 15 amino acids. The germline CDR1 and CDR2 sequences are SGHDT and YYEEEE. V lost 4 bases and J lost 7; bases outside the gene matches: 8.

The chain employs TRBV18 and TRBJ2-6; the match to TRBD1 covers 9 bases. The junction had 8 bases not matched to a gene; V was cut back by 8 bases and J by 0 bases. The germline V gene encodes CDR1 KGHSH and CDR2 LQKENI. The CDR3 consists of 17 residues. This CDR3 is CASATGTGRSGANVLTF. In DNA, the CDR3 is TGTGCCAGCGCCACCGGGACAGGGCGCTCTGGGGCCAACGTCCTGACTTTC.

This clone was picked up one time. The gene calls are TRBV11-2 and TRBJ2-4, with D uncertain. V lost 0 bases and J 9 bases, leaving 6 bases between the germline ends. Germline V CDR1 and CDR2: SGHAT, FQNNGV. The CDR3 length is 12 residues. CDR3 region: CASSLDSGIQYF. CDR3 bases: TGTGCCAGCAGCTTAGATTCCGGCATTCAGTACTTC.

V and J are TRBV27 and TRBJ2-2; tentatively, D is TRBD2 (5 bases). The CDR3 extends over 16 amino acids. V was trimmed by 2 bases and J by 5 bases, leaving 15 bases between them. Germline V gene lookup returns CDR1 MNHEY and CDR2 SMNVEV (reference sequence). CDR3 amino acids: CASSLVQRSLTGELFF. Written as DNA, the CDR3 is TGTGCCAGCAGTTTAGTGCAGCGGAGCCTTACCGGGGAGCTGTTTTTT.